One sample yielded the 2 T cell receptor beta chains listed below, sequenced in a study of cytomegalovirus exposure and HLA in healthy donors. In the PCR, 60 Vbeta and 13 Jbeta primers were used. TCRdb's copy holds only in-frame clones and misses some; the assay was immunoSEQ multiplex PCR. The table has approximately 120,000 clones, approximately 76% seen once. The source material was PBMCs. Receptors were obtained from a woman in her forties or fifties in good health and CMV-seropositive.

The CDR3 region has the DNA TGTGCCAGCCGGGACAGGGGCTATTCGGCTGGAAACACCATATATTTT. Translation: CASRDRGYSAGNTIYF. The V and J genes are TRBV19 and TRBJ1-3, with 10 positions matching TRBD1. This CDR3 comprises 16 residues. V lost 9 bases to trimming and J lost 2 bases; unmatched junction nucleotides: 10. Germline V CDR1 and CDR2: LNHDA, SQIVND (reference sequence).

The V call is TRBV19, the J call TRBJ1-1; a weak D match, TRBD1 (6 bases). In germline, CDR1 is LNHDA, CDR2 SQIVND (reference sequence). There are 14 residues in the CDR3. V was pared by 5 bases and J by 4 bases, with 14 bases between. The CDR3 DNA reads TGTGCCAGTAGTCCCTGGGGGGGGCTCACTGAAGCTTTCTTT. Protein product: CASSPWGGLTEAFF.